These T cell receptor beta chains were read from a single sample in a study of shared clonotypes between healthy human individuals. Only in-frame clones appear in the TCRdb table, and some are missing; sequencing was by immunoSEQ multiplex PCR. The sample has 650,000 to 800,000 clones, approximately 72% seen once; the top ten hold more than 1.5%. Material for sequencing was memory CD4+ T cells sorted from blood. These receptors came from a woman younger than 45 in good health. Both conserved end residues are part of each CDR3. Each record gives: CDR3 length, D gene, J gene, V gene, clone size, CDR3 protein, CDR3 DNA. The D gene is left open where the match is weak. Size tells how often a clone was seen (once, few, many) or the class of an expanded clone, and some rows leave it out.

15 | NA | TRBJ1-1 | TRBV28 | NA | CASSSTTTMNTEAFF | TGTGCCAGCAGTTCTACAACAACTATGAACACTGAAGCTTTCTTT
16 | TRBD2 | TRBJ2-1 | TRBV18 | few | CASSRREVFSYNEQFF | TGTGCCAGCTCACGTCGGGAGGTCTTCTCCTACAATGAGCAGTTCTTC
16 | TRBD1 | TRBJ1-2 | TRBV5-1 | NA | CASSPEGQRTSYGYTF | TGCGCCAGCAGCCCCGAGGGACAGCGAACCTCCTATGGCTACACCTTC
15 | NA | TRBJ1-1 | TRBV7-9 | NA | CASSLGDQGNTEAFF | TGTGCCAGCAGCTTAGGTGACCAGGGGAACACTGAAGCTTTCTTT
13 | NA | TRBJ2-5 | TRBV6-5 | NA | CASSSGLLGEQYF | TGTGCCAGCAGTTCCGGACTTCTCGGGGAGCAGTACTTC
16 | NA | TRBJ2-2 | TRBV14 | NA | CASSQEAAANTGELFF | TGTGCCAGCAGCCAAGAGGCAGCGGCCAACACCGGGGAGCTGTTTTTT
16 | NA | TRBJ1-4 | TRBV19 | NA | CASSMVGAATNEKLFF | TGTGCCAGTAGTATGGTAGGGGCCGCAACTAATGAAAAACTGTTTTTT
20 | TRBD2 | TRBJ2-2 | TRBV27 | few | CASSSRVTTSGWGHHGELFF | TGTGCCAGCAGTTCCCGAGTGACGACTAGCGGATGGGGTCATCACGGGGAGCTGTTTTTT
14 | NA | TRBJ2-7 | TRBV6-5 | NA | CASSFGLASYEQYF | TGTGCCAGCAGTTTCGGGTTGGCCTCCTACGAGCAGTACTTC
15 | TRBD1 | TRBJ2-5 | TRBV7-6 | many | CASSATGGGGETQYF | TGTGCCAGCAGCGCGACAGGGGGCGGAGGAGAGACCCAGTACTTC
15 | NA | TRBJ2-2 | TRBV12-5 | NA | CASGRDIGYTGELFF | TGTGCTAGTGGAAGGGACATCGGATACACCGGGGAGCTGTTTTTT
15 | NA | TRBJ1-5 | TRBV7-8 | NA | CASSLSPYSNQPQHF | TGTGCCAGCAGCTTATCACCTTATAGCAATCAGCCCCAGCATTTT
13 | NA | TRBJ2-1 | TRBV6-6 | NA | CASSYDWGNEQFF | TGTGCCAGCAGTTACGATTGGGGGAATGAGCAGTTCTTC
15 | NA | TRBJ2-2 | TRBV11-2 | once | CASSFSGDGTGELFF | TGTGCCAGCAGCTTCAGCGGAGACGGGACCGGGGAGCTGTTTTTT
12 | TRBD1 | TRBJ2-7 | TRBV5-1 | NA | CASRGAGGEQYF | TGCGCCAGCAGAGGAGCAGGGGGCGAGCAGTACTTC
14 | NA | TRBJ1-2 | TRBV28 | NA | CASSKGGANYGYTF | TGTGCCAGCAGTAAGGGAGGCGCTAACTATGGCTACACCTTC
15 | NA | TRBJ2-1 | TRBV6-4 | NA | CASSDSTSPHNEQFF | TGTGCCAGCAGTGACTCAACTAGCCCCCACAATGAGCAGTTCTTC
16 | TRBD2 | TRBJ2-7 | TRBV5-1 | few | CASSRGTSGGSYEQYF | TGCGCCAGCAGCCGGGGGACTAGCGGGGGCTCCTACGAGCAGTACTTC
16 | TRBD2 | TRBJ2-1 | TRBV5-1 | NA | CASSLDGTSGSGEQFF | TGCGCCAGCAGCTTGGACGGGACTAGCGGGTCAGGGGAGCAGTTCTTC
17 | TRBD2 | TRBJ2-5 | TRBV5-1 | once | CASSSGLAGGHQETQYF | TGCGCCAGCAGCTCGGGACTAGCGGGAGGGCACCAAGAGACCCAGTACTTC
15 | NA | TRBJ1-4 | TRBV7-2 | NA | CASSSTGPTNEKLFF | TGTGCCAGCAGCTCGACAGGCCCGACTAATGAAAAACTGTTTTTT
14 | TRBD1 | TRBJ1-2 | TRBV7-9 | few | CASSSGQGNYGYTF | TGTGCCAGCAGCTCCGGACAGGGGAACTATGGCTACACCTTC
16 | TRBD1 | TRBJ2-7 | TRBV27 | NA | CASRRGSGTGGYEQYF | TGTGCCAGCAGGAGAGGCTCCGGGACAGGGGGCTACGAGCAGTACTTC
14 | TRBD2 | TRBJ2-7 | TRBV28 | NA | CASRREGAAYEQYF | TGTGCCAGCAGGCGGGAGGGGGCGGCCTACGAGCAGTACTTC
14 | NA | TRBJ1-1 | TRBV5-1 | few | CASRPESMNTEAFF | TGCGCCAGCAGACCGGAATCCATGAACACTGAAGCTTTCTTT
20 | NA | TRBJ1-2 | TRBV8-2 | NA | CGSGSTRAARLASQTSGYTF | TGTGGCAGTGGATCGACGAGAGCAGCGCGACTGGCCAGCCAGACCTCTGGCTACACCTTC
14 | TRBD1 | TRBJ2-1 | TRBV27 | NA | CASSPLDRVLEQFF | TGTGCCAGCAGTCCTCTTGACAGGGTACTTGAGCAGTTCTTC